This T cell receptor (beta chain) was recorded in a study of cytomegalovirus exposure and HLA in healthy donors. The CDR3 extends over 18 amino acids. The ends lost 1 base at V and 4 bases at J; junction bases unmatched: 9. Germline V lookup: CDR1 LGHNA, CDR2 YNFKEQ. 60 Vbeta and 13 Jbeta primers were used in PCR. Sequencing was performed with immunoSEQ multiplex PCR; in TCRdb, only in-frame clones are kept and a portion is missing. This sample has roughly 76,000 clones, with 86% found just once. The sample consisted of PBMCs. The sequence came from a woman between 25 and 40 years old in good health and CMV-seronegative. The V call is TRBV4-2, the J call TRBJ2-1; TRBD2 matches at 11 bases. CDR3 residues: CASSQVVSGTSGYNEQFF. The DNA for the CDR3 is TGTGCCAGCAGCCAAGTGGTTTCCGGGACTAGCGGTTACAATGAGCAGTTCTTC.